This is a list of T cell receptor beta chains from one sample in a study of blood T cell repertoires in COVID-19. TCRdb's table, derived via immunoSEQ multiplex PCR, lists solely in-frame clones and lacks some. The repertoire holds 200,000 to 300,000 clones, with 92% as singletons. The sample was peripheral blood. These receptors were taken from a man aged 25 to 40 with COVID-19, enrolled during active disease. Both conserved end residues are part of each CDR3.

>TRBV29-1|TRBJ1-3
CSVMTANSGNTIYF
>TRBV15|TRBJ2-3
CATSAETSVPTDTQYF
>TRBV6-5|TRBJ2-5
CASSRDRGETQYF
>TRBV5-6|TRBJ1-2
CASSSGNYGYTF
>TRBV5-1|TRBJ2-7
CASTRDSKGYEQYF
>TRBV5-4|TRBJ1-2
CASSATGQDGYTF
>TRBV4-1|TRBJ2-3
CASSRRTSGGAGFFDTQYF
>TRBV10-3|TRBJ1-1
CAIWAGQANTEAFF
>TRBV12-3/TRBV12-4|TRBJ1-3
CASSLPGYTIYF
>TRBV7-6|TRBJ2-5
CASSPLEETQYF
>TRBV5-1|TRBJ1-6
CASSFFSRGSSYNSPLHF
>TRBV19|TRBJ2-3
CASSIRGQTDTQYF
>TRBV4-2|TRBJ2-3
CASSQVQRGLPDTQYF
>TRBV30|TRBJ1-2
CAWRETGAPRGGYTF
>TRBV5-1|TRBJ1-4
CASSFDRTEEKLFF
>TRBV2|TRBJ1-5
CASSGTGNQPQHF
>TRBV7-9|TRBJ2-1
CASFPSGRGSGEQFF
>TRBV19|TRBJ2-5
CASRRTSGEEETQYF
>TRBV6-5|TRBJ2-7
CASRRGQGFDEQYF
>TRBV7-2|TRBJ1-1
CASSLASVPEAFF
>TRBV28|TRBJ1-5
CASREQGPGQPQHF
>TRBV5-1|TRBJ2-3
CASSLVQGRTDTQYF
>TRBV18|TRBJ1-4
CASSPEDRHNEKLFF
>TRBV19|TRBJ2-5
CASRDYGETQYF
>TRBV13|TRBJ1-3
CASLGASGNTIYF
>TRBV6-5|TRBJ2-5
CASSRDRAETQYF
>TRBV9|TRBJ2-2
CASRSGNGAVAGELFF
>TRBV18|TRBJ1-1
CASSELDIMNTEAFF
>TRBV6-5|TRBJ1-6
CASSHGPGGRSPLHF
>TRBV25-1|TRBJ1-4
CASRRDEKLFF
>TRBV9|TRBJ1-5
CASSVAGNVGQPQHF
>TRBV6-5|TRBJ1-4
CASSYSSGEGEKLFF
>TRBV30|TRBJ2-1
CAWSQGARDEQFF
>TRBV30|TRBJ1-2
CAWSDRGRVYGYTF
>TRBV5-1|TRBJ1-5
CASSFTTGSNQPQHF
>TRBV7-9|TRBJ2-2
CASSLGVNTGELFF
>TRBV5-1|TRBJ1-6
CASSPGTDNSPLHF
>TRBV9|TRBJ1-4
CASSVNGGGEKLFF
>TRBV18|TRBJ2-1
CASSPGNSNEQFF
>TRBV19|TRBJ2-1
CASSAQPGTYNEQFF
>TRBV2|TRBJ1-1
CASTGQGITEAFF
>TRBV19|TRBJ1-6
CASNDRDNSPLHF